The 28 T cell receptor beta chains below were found in one sample sequenced in a study of T cells in localized non-small cell lung cancer. Clones were read by immunoSEQ multiplex PCR, and TCRdb kept only the in-frame ones, dropping some. Of about 53,000 clones detected, approximately 88% appear once; the ten largest clones hold approximately 18%. Specimen: peripheral blood mononuclear cells, collected before any cancer treatment. The receptors were gathered from a man between 40 and 69 years old with stage III lung adenocarcinoma.

The rearrangement links TRBV7-2 to TRBJ2-4, with 9 nucleotides matching TRBD1. V was pared by 4 bases and J by 1 base, with 14 bases of the junction left unmatched. The CDR3 is 19 amino acids. Germline V CDR1 and CDR2: SGHTA, FQGNSA. The CDR3 coding sequence is TGTGCCAGCAGCTCCTCAAATCTACAGGGGGCGCAGGCCAAAAACATTCAGTACTTC. It yields the protein CASSSSNLQGAQAKNIQYF.

The CDR3 loop reads CASSNAGGGEQYF. CDR3 coding DNA: TGTGCCAGCAGCAATGCCGGGGGAGGGGAGCAGTACTTC. The chain employs TRBV5-4 and TRBJ2-7; 7 bases agree with TRBD2. The ends lost 4 bases at V and 7 bases at J; junction bases unmatched: 8. This CDR3 is 13 amino acids long. The germline CDR1 and CDR2 sequences are SGHNT and YYREEE (reference sequence). The full variable domain, with the rest looked up from reference TRBV5-4 and TRBJ2-7, is ETGVTQSPTHLIKTRGQQVTLRCSSQSGHNTVSWYQQALGQGPQFIFQYYREEENGRGNFPPRFSGLQFPNYSSELNVNALELDDSALYLCASSNAGGGEQYFGPGTRLTVT.

This chain joins TRBV5-1 and TRBJ1-2, with unresolved D. The V and J ends lost 6 bases and 6 bases respectively, with 18 bases between them. In germline, CDR1 is SGHRS, CDR2 YFSETQ. The CDR3 sequence is 14 residues long. The CDR3 DNA is TGCGCCAGCACCCAGGAAGCGGGCTGGGATGGCTACACCTTC. Translation gives CASTQEAGWDGYTF.

This clone was recorded only once. The J gene is TRBJ1-2, the V gene TRBV13; 9 bases are shared with TRBD1. Trimming took 4 bases from V and 6 from J; bases not matched to a gene: 3. The CDR3 sequence is 13 residues long. The V gene's germline CDR1 is PRHDT and CDR2 FYEKMQ (reference sequence). CDR3 coding DNA: TGTGCCAGCAGCTCTACAGGGGGCGATGGCTACACCTTC. Its protein is CASSSTGGDGYTF. The full variable domain, in which reference TRBV13 and TRBJ1-2 provide the parts outside the CDR3, is AAGVIQSPRHLIKEKRETATLKCYPIPRHDTVYWYQQGPGQDPQFLISFYEKMQSDKGSIPDRFSAQQFSDYHSELNMSSLELGDSALYFCASSSTGGDGYTFGSGTRLTVV.

The chain recombines TRBV2 with TRBJ1-4, with D perhaps TRBD1 (5 bases). Germline CDR1 reads SNHLY; CDR2 reads FYNNEI. The germline V and J ends were trimmed by 6 bases and 8 bases, with 16 bases remaining between them. There are 14 residues in the CDR3. The CDR3, as DNA: TGTGCCAGCAGCCGGGGACGTTCACCGGAAAAACTGTTTTTT. Translating gives CASSRGRSPEKLFF. Together with reference TRBV2 and TRBJ1-4, the CDR3 gives the full variable domain: EPEVTQTPSHQVTQMGQEVILRCVPISNHLYFYWYRQILGQKVEFLVSFYNNEISEKSEIFDDQFSVERPDGSNFTLKIRSTKLEDSAMYFCASSRGRSPEKLFFGSGTQLSVL.

The chain has TRBV19 and TRBJ2-1; D not certain. The CDR3 is 13 amino acids. Trimming took 6 bases from V and 2 from J, leaving 8 bases between them. Germline lookup yields CDR1 LNHDA and CDR2 SQIVND (reference sequence). CDR3 sequence reads: CASRLGAYNEQFF. CDR3 DNA sequence: TGTGCCAGTAGACTCGGAGCCTACAATGAGCAGTTCTTC.

V and J are TRBV2 and TRBJ1-2; 12 bases fit TRBD1. The J segment lost 3 bases and the V segment lost 7 bases, leaving 6 bases of the junction unmatched. CDR3 length: 15 amino acids. The germline V gene has CDR1 SNHLY and CDR2 FYNNEI. CDR3 region: CASKPGQGAYYGYTF. CDR3 in DNA: TGTGCCAGCAAACCGGGACAGGGGGCCTACTATGGCTACACCTTC.

The chain has TRBV11-2 and TRBJ1-4, with 7 bases matching TRBD1. V was pared by 5 bases and J by 7 bases, with 22 bases of the junction left unmatched. Looked up from germline, CDR1 is SGHAT and CDR2 is FQNNGV. CDR3 length: 19 residues. The CDR3 sequence is CASSPRQGLIDGRGEKLFF. CDR3 coding DNA: TGTGCCAGCAGCCCAAGACAGGGTTTGATCGATGGAAGGGGTGAAAAACTGTTTTTT.

The rearrangement uses TRBV7-9 and TRBJ2-5; D gene unclear. The V gene lost 5 bases and the J gene lost 1 base, with 8 bases spanning the gap. Germline V gives CDR1 SEHNR, CDR2 FQNEAQ (reference sequence). The CDR3 is made up of 13 amino acids. The CDR3 nucleotides read TGTGCCAGCAGCCCCGGATTCCAAGAGACCCAGTACTTC. Protein product: CASSPGFQETQYF.

The chain employs TRBV23-1 and TRBJ1-2; maybe TRBD1 (6 bases). TRBV23-1 is an ORF for which the function is uncertain. The CDR3 sequence is 18 residues long. V lost 4 bases and J lost 1, with 22 bases in between. The CDR3 spells CASSLKGGENHGNYGYTF. In DNA, the CDR3 is TGCGCCAGCAGTCTCAAGGGGGGAGAGAATCACGGTAACTATGGCTACACCTTC.

CDR3 bases: TGTGCCAGCTCACTGACAGGGTTAACAGATACGCAGTATTTT. It codes for CASSLTGLTDTQYF. V is TRBV18 and J is TRBJ2-3; 7 bases fit TRBD1. Trimming removed 4 bases from V and 3 bases from J; junction bases left unmatched: 4. Germline CDR1 KGHSH, CDR2 LQKENI. This CDR3 contains 14 residues. The whole variable domain, filled in from reference TRBV18 and TRBJ2-3, reads NAGVMQNPRHLVRRRGQEARLRCSPMKGHSHVYWYRQLPEEGLKFMVYLQKENIIDESGMPKERFSAEFPKEGPSILRIQQVVRGDSAAYFCASSLTGLTDTQYFGPGTRLTVL.

This chain connects TRBV7-9 to TRBJ2-1; TRBD1 aligns across 9 bases. CDR3 length: 16 residues. V shed 0 bases, J shed 3 bases, and the junction held 3 bases outside the gene matches. The germline CDR1 and CDR2 sequences are SEHNR and FQNEAQ (reference sequence). CDR3 amino acids: CASSLAGTGLYNEQFF. DNA for the CDR3: TGTGCCAGCAGCTTAGCGGGGACAGGGCTCTACAATGAGCAGTTCTTC.

The gene calls are TRBV5-1 and TRBJ1-5; maybe TRBD1 (6 bases). Per the germline V gene, CDR1 is SGHRS and CDR2 is YFSETQ. CDR3 size: 16 residues. Trimming pared 5 bases from V and 0 bases from J, leaving 15 bases between. The CDR3 loop is CASSPEGGYSNQPQHF. CDR3 DNA sequence: TGCGCCAGCAGTCCCGAGGGGGGGTATAGCAATCAGCCCCAGCATTTT.

This chain links TRBV2 with TRBJ2-3, with a weak D call TRBD1 (5 bases). Trimming cost V 2 bases and J 2 bases, with 8 bases left between them. Germline V gene sequence: CDR1 SNHLY, CDR2 FYNNEI. CDR3 length: 14 amino acids. The DNA for the CDR3 is TGTGCCAGCAGTGAACAGGGATCCACAGATACGCAGTATTTT. Its protein product is CASSEQGSTDTQYF.

The rearrangement joins TRBV19 to TRBJ1-1; D is unresolved. CDR3 length: 16 residues. The germline V gene has CDR1 LNHDA and CDR2 SQIVND (reference sequence). Deletions cut 5 bases from V and 1 base from J, with 17 bases between. The CDR3 sequence: CASSLPSQPRNTEAFF. DNA of the CDR3: TGTGCCAGTAGTCTCCCCTCGCAGCCGAGGAACACTGAAGCTTTCTTT.

In nucleotides, the CDR3 is TGTGCCAGCAGTGTCATAGGCGAGCAGTACTTC. It encodes CASSVIGEQYF. V and J are TRBV6-1 and TRBJ2-7; D is ambiguous. The V and J ends lost 4 bases and 6 bases respectively, with 7 bases between them. This CDR3 contains 11 residues. Germline values: CDR1 MNHNS, CDR2 SASEGT.

V usage is TRBV2 and J usage is TRBJ2-7; 8 nucleotides align to TRBD2. Germline lookup yields CDR1 SNHLY and CDR2 FYNNEI. Germline trimming cut 2 bases from V and 1 base from J; bases unmatched to any gene: 4. The CDR3 is 15 residues long. This chain's CDR3 is CASSEKTSVSYEQYF. For the CDR3, the DNA is TGTGCCAGCAGTGAAAAGACTAGCGTTTCCTACGAGCAGTACTTC.

V and J are TRBV13 and TRBJ2-7; a possible D gene is TRBD2 (7 bases). The ends were cut back, 2 bases at V and 5 bases at J, with 16 bases in the middle. Germline V gene lookup returns CDR1 PRHDT and CDR2 FYEKMQ (reference sequence). The CDR3 is 15 residues long. The CDR3 reads CASSLQRGASHEQYF. For the CDR3, the DNA is TGTGCCAGCAGCTTACAACGGGGGGCGAGCCACGAGCAGTACTTC. The complete variable domain, with remaining parts taken from reference TRBV13 and TRBJ2-7, reads AAGVIQSPRHLIKEKRETATLKCYPIPRHDTVYWYQQGPGQDPQFLISFYEKMQSDKGSIPDRFSAQQFSDYHSELNMSSLELGDSALYFCASSLQRGASHEQYFGPGTRLTVT.

The V and J genes are TRBV6-6 and TRBJ2-6; D may correspond to TRBD1 or TRBD2 (5 bases each). The V gene lost 0 bases and the J gene lost 4 bases, with 10 bases spanning the gap. There are 16 residues in the CDR3. Germline V gives CDR1 MNHNY, CDR2 SVGAGI (reference sequence). CDR3 residues: CASSYSRGDGANVLTF. The CDR3 DNA sequence: TGTGCCAGCAGTTACTCAAGGGGAGACGGGGCCAACGTCCTGACTTTC.

This clone was detected only a few times. The rearrangement links TRBV19 to TRBJ1-4, with 7 positions matching TRBD1. J lost 7 bases, V lost 1 base, and 3 bases had no gene match. The V gene's germline CDR1 is LNHDA and CDR2 SQIVND (reference sequence). This CDR3 contains 14 residues. CDR3 in DNA: TGTGCCAGTAGTATAGGGGGGACAGCTGAAAAACTGTTTTTT. Its protein is CASSIGGTAEKLFF.

The V gene is TRBV7-3, the J gene TRBJ2-2, with no clear D. This CDR3 region has 15 residues. The germline V gene has CDR1 SGHTA and CDR2 FQGTGA. V gave up 5 bases and J gave up 0 bases, with 10 bases separating them. CDR3 bases: TGTGCCAGCAGCCGCGGAAAATCGAACACCGGGGAGCTGTTTTTT. This encodes CASSRGKSNTGELFF.

This clone was detected a few times. The chain is built from TRBV6-5 and TRBJ1-1; D is possibly TRBD1 (6 bases). The CDR3 is made up of 13 amino acids. Germline V gene data show CDR1 as MNHEY and CDR2 as SVGAGI. Trimming left V 7 bases short and J 3 bases short, with 12 bases between. The CDR3 protein is CASIRDTDTEAFF. As DNA, the CDR3 is TGTGCCAGCATCCGGGACACCGACACTGAAGCTTTCTTT.

The chain combines TRBV2 with TRBJ1-2; D may be TRBD1 (5 bases). There are 14 residues in the CDR3. Germline values: CDR1 SNHLY, CDR2 FYNNEI. The V gene lost 3 bases and the J gene lost 8 bases, with 16 bases spanning the gap. The DNA of the CDR3 is TGTGCCAGCAGTGAGGGATTGGGGGGATACGGCTACACCTTC. This sequence encodes CASSEGLGGYGYTF.

The V gene is TRBV30, the J gene TRBJ2-3; D uncertain. The CDR3 consists of 13 residues. The germline V gene has CDR1 GTSNPN and CDR2 SVGIG (reference sequence). V dropped 1 base and J dropped 4 bases, with 9 bases sitting between them. This chain's CDR3 is CAWSASSSDTQYF. CDR3 nucleotide sequence: TGTGCCTGGAGTGCCTCGTCTTCAGATACGCAGTATTTT.

V gene TRBV11-1 combines with J gene TRBJ1-1, with a weak D call TRBD1 (5 bases). With 0 bases removed from V and 7 bases from J, the gap between germline ends came to 12 bases. Germline CDR1 reads SGHAT; CDR2 reads FQDESV (reference sequence). The CDR3 length is 14 residues. CDR3 sequence reads: CASSLAIQDSEAFF. The CDR3 DNA sequence: TGTGCCAGCAGCTTAGCGATACAGGATAGTGAAGCTTTCTTT. Drawing the rest from reference TRBV11-1 and TRBJ1-1, the complete variable domain is EAEVAQSPRYKITEKSQAVAFWCDPISGHATLYWYRQILGQGPELLVQFQDESVVDDSQLPKDRFSAERLKGVDSTLKIQPAELGDSAMYLCASSLAIQDSEAFFGQGTRLTVV.

The chain combines TRBV7-2 with TRBJ2-7, with 8 bases identical to TRBD1. V lost 5 bases, J lost 6 bases, and 9 bases stayed unmatched. CDR1 is SGHTA and CDR2 is FQGNSA in the germline V gene. This CDR3 region has 14 residues. The CDR3 spells CASSKAGGYGEQYF. The DNA of the CDR3 is TGTGCCAGCAGCAAGGCAGGGGGCTATGGCGAGCAGTACTTC.

The chain has TRBV7-9 and TRBJ1-2; D call uncertain. V lost 4 bases and J 8 bases, leaving 20 bases between the germline ends. Germline CDR1 reads SEHNR; CDR2 reads FQNEAQ (reference sequence). The CDR3 has 15 amino acids. The CDR3 DNA reads TGTGCCAGCAGCTGGACGGACCACCCCAGCGAGGGCTACACCTTC. Residues: CASSWTDHPSEGYTF.

This clone was recorded a few times. The genes are TRBV2 and TRBJ1-1; the D is unclear. Germline lookup yields CDR1 SNHLY and CDR2 FYNNEI. The CDR3 sequence is 12 residues long. Between the trimmed V and J ends, which lost 6 bases and 9 bases, there was a span of 14 bases. DNA of the CDR3: TGTGCCAGCAGCTGGGTAGATCAACAAGCTTTCTTT. Translation gives CASSWVDQQAFF.